This TCR beta chain comes out of a study of liver allograft versus peripheral blood T cells. Study context: Liver transplant recipients had T cell receptor repertoires compared between transplanted liver and peripheral blood.

The CDR3 totals 14 residues. Trimming at V came to 1 base and at J to 8 bases, leaving 4 bases not matched to a gene. Germline values: CDR1 MDHEN, CDR2 SYDVKM. TCRdb itself ran the reads through MiXCR, one entry per CDR3 protein. There are about 5,300 distinct CDR3 sequences in the sample; about 17% occur only once, and under 11% lies in the top ten. Study results and caveats: Intragraft liver T cell receptor repertoires reportedly differed from peripheral blood repertoires.

This clonotype is labeled medium-sized. The antigen is not known. The clonotype originates from a human patient who had a liver transplant. Some T cells may be the graft donor's. V is TRBV28 and J is TRBJ1-4, with 7 bases fitting TRBD1. This chain's CDR3 is CASSLFGTAEKLFF. The CDR3 region has the DNA TGTGCCAGCAGTTTATTTGGGACAGCCGAAAAACTGTTTTTT.